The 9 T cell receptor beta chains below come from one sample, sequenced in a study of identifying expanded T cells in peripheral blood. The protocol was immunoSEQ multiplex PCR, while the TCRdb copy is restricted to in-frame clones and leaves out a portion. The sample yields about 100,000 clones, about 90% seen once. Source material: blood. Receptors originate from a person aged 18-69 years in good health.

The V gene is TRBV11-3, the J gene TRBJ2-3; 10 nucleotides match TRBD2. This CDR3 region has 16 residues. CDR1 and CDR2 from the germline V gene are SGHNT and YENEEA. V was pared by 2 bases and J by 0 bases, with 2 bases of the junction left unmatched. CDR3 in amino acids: CASSLTTSGSTDTQYF. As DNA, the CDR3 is TGTGCCAGCAGCTTAACGACTAGCGGGAGCACAGATACGCAGTATTTT.

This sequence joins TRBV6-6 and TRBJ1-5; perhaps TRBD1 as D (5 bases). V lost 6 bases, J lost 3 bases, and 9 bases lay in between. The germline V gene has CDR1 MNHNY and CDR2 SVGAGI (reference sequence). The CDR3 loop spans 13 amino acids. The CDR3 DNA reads TGTGCCAGCAGCCGACAGACCAATCAGCCCCAGCATTTT. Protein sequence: CASSRQTNQPQHF.

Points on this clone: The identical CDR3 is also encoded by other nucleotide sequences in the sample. For the CDR3, the DNA is TGTGCCAGCAGCTCCCCCGGGGCCGATCAGCCCCAGCATTTT. Protein sequence: CASSSPGADQPQHF. This chain joins TRBV7-2 and TRBJ1-5; the D gene is possibly TRBD1 (5 bases). Germline V gene data show CDR1 as SGHTA and CDR2 as FQGNSA. Trimming took off 4 bases at V and 5 bases at J, with 12 bases between the two ends. There are 14 residues in the CDR3.

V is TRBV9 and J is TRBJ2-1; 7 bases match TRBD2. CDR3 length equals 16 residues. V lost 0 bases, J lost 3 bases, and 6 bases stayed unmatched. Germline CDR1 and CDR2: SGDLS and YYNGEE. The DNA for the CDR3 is TGTGCCAGCAGCGTAGATAGCGGGCTACACTACAATGAGCAGTTCTTC. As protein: CASSVDSGLHYNEQFF.

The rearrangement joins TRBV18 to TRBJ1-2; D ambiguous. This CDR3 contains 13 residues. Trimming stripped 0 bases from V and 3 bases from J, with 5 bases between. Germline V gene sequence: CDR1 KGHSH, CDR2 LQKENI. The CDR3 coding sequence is TGTGCCAGCTCACCACCGGTTCACTATGGCTACACCTTC. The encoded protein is CASSPPVHYGYTF.

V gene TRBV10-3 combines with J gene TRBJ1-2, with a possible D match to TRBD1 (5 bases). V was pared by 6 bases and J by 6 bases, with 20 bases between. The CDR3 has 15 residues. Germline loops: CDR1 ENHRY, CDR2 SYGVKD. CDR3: CAIRVFGGEADGYTF. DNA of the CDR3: TGTGCCATCAGGGTATTCGGGGGAGAAGCTGATGGCTACACCTTC.

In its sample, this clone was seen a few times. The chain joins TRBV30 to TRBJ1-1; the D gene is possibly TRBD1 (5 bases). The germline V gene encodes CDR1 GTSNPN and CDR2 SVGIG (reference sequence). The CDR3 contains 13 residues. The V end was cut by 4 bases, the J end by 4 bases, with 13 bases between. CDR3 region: CAWNQGGRTEAFF. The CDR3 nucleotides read TGTGCCTGGAATCAGGGAGGACGCACTGAAGCTTTCTTT. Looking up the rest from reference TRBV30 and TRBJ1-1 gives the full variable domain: SQTIHQWPATLVQPVGSPLSLECTVEGTSNPNLYWYRQAAGRGLQLLFYSVGIGQISSEVPQNLSASRPQDRQFILSSKKLLLSDSGFYLCAWNQGGRTEAFFGQGTRLTVV.

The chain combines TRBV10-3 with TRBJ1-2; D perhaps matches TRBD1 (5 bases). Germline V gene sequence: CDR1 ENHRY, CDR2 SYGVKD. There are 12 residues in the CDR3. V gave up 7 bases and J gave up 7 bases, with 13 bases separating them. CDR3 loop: CAITTGLSGYTF. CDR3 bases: TGTGCCATCACCACAGGTTTGAGTGGCTACACCTTC.

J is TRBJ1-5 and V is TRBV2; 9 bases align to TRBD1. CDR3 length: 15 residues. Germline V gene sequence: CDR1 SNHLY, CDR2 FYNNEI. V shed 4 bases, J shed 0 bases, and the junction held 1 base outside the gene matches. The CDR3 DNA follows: TGTGCCAGCAGTGGGACAGGGGATAGCAATCAGCCCCAGCATTTT. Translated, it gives CASSGTGDSNQPQHF. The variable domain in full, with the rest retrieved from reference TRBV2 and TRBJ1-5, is EPEVTQTPSHQVTQMGQEVILRCVPISNHLYFYWYRQILGQKVEFLVSFYNNEISEKSEIFDDQFSVERPDGSNFTLKIRSTKLEDSAMYFCASSGTGDSNQPQHFGDGTRLSIL.